Only a few counts were recorded for the clone carrying this TCR beta chain. The data were taken from a study of blood T cell repertoires in COVID-19. Study summary: The United States, Italy and Spain were the sources of the acute and convalescent COVID-19 samples.

J lost 1 base, V lost 5 bases, and 4 bases had no gene match. Germline CDR1 and CDR2: KGHSH and LQKENI. This CDR3 spans 15 amino acids. Profiling relied on immunoSEQ multiplex PCR, and the TCRdb table lists in-frame clones only, not all of them. The sample contains a few hundred thousand clones, 85% of which appear only once. The TCR sequence derives from a woman aged 18-29 years with acute or convalescent COVID-19. The rearrangement uses TRBV18 and TRBJ2-5; 10 nucleotides agree with TRBD2. The specimen was peripheral blood. CDR3 region: CASSSQRGGQETQYF. The CDR3 coding sequence is TGTGCCAGCTCATCCCAGCGGGGGGGCCAAGAGACCCAGTACTTC.